A selection of T cell receptor beta chains follows, all from one sample in a study of T cell responses to AZD1222 COVID-19 vaccine. TCRdb keeps only in-frame clones here, not all; method: immunoSEQ multiplex PCR. Of about 170,000 clones in the sample, 87% were seen once. The sequenced sample was peripheral blood, obtained 28 days after the second AZD1222 dose. The origin of the receptors is an adult who received the AZD1222 COVID-19 vaccine. Each CDR3 is given without its conserved first and last residue. Size is stated for part of the rows, as once, few or many counts, or as a class when the clone is expanded.

ASSAPGQGAHTEAF | - | TRBV25-1
ASSFSQGNTEAF | - | TRBV27
ASSSGGSLHYNEQF | - | TRBV2
ASSDRVYSKNIQY | - | TRBV2
ASSLGQGLSEQF | - | TRBV11-3
ASSDGLAAIQY | - | TRBV2
ASSQLAGTGNGYT | - | TRBV4-3
ASSQGGASYEQY | few | TRBV4-1
ASSPRDTATGGELF | - | TRBV3-1/TRBV3-2
AISLIANTGELF | - | TRBV10-3
ASSQWTGRANQPQH | few | TRBV4-1
ASSQGPGSKNIQY | - | TRBV4-3
ASSEGQGAGGYT | - | TRBV2
ASSQKQGVDTQY | - | TRBV4-1
ASLPGPTTYNEQF | - | TRBV7-2
ASSQEPAYEQY | - | TRBV4-1
ASSSGQRPQH | - | TRBV19
ASSTGAPDTQY | - | TRBV5-4
ASSLSGRDTIY | once | TRBV5-1
ASSLTTMDIQY | - | TRBV11-2
ASSSGTPHNNEQF | - | TRBV11-3
ASSLGTSLGEQY | - | TRBV7-2